These 23 T cell receptor beta chains share one sample of origin, sequenced in a study of shared clonotypes between healthy human individuals. The protocol was immunoSEQ multiplex PCR, while the TCRdb copy is restricted to in-frame clones and leaves out a portion. The sample has about 2.4 million clones, 93% seen once. Source material: naive CD4+ T cells from PBMCs. Subset noted: CD45RA+ positively selected. The receptors were sampled from a man aged 18 to 30 in good health. Some clones in this sample may be carry-over from other donors' samples.

The chain has TRBV4-1 and TRBJ1-1, with TRBD1 as a possible D gene (5 bases). Germline V CDR1 and CDR2: MGHRA, YSYEKL. V lost 7 bases to trimming and J lost 1 base, with 13 bases between them. This CDR3 is built from 14 residues. The CDR3 bases are TGCGCCAGCACCAGAGGAAGGGGGAACACTGAAGCTTTCTTT. This encodes CASTRGRGNTEAFF.

This chain uses TRBV6-5 with TRBJ2-7; D gene uncertain. This CDR3 has 13 residues. Germline values: CDR1 MNHEY, CDR2 SVGAGI. Trimming removed 2 bases from V and 1 base from J, with 6 bases in between. Written as DNA, the CDR3 is TGTGCCAGCAGTTACATAGGTTCCTACGAGCAGTACTTC. It translates to CASSYIGSYEQYF.

V and J are TRBV4-1 and TRBJ2-7; D is undetermined. Trimming removed 3 bases from V and 5 bases from J, with 11 bases in between. The V gene's germline CDR1 is MGHRA and CDR2 YSYEKL. The CDR3 extends over 13 amino acids. The CDR3 sequence is CASSQAVRDEQYF. Written as DNA, the CDR3 is TGCGCCAGCAGCCAGGCCGTTAGGGACGAGCAGTACTTC.

This sequence joins TRBV4-2 and TRBJ2-3; TRBD1 might be the D (6 bases). V was cut by 3 bases and J by 2 bases, with 18 bases left in between. The CDR3 has 17 residues. Germline-derived CDR1 and CDR2 are LGHNA and YNFKEQ. CDR3 region: CASSHYSIQGPTDTQYF. CDR3 nucleotides: TGTGCCAGCAGCCATTACTCTATACAGGGTCCCACAGATACGCAGTATTTT.

V usage is TRBV6-1 and J usage is TRBJ1-2; no definite D call. CDR1 is MNHNS, CDR2 SASEGT, per germline. The CDR3 has 14 amino acids. Between the trimmed V and J ends, which lost 8 bases and 5 bases, there was a span of 18 bases. CDR3 loop: CASVKKSPGYGYTF. The CDR3 coding sequence is TGTGCCAGCGTCAAGAAAAGCCCGGGTTATGGCTACACCTTC.

The rearrangement links TRBV10-3 to TRBJ2-7; TRBD2 aligns across 10 bases. Per germline, CDR1 ENHRY and CDR2 SYGVKD. With 4 bases clipped from V and 1 base from J, the junction kept 7 bases outside the gene matches. The CDR3 is 16 amino acids. This CDR3 reads CAISGTTSGSSYEQYF. Written as DNA, the CDR3 is TGTGCCATCAGTGGGACGACTAGCGGGTCATCCTACGAGCAGTACTTC.

This sequence joins TRBV27 and TRBJ1-5; a possible D gene is TRBD1 (5 bases). Germline CDR1 MNHEY, CDR2 SMNVEV (reference sequence). This CDR3 has 14 amino acids. Trimming took 2 bases from V and 7 from J, leaving 12 bases between them. The CDR3 here is CASSLQGWGQPQHF. The CDR3 DNA follows: TGTGCCAGCAGTTTACAGGGTTGGGGCCAGCCCCAGCATTTT.

The chain joins TRBV27 to TRBJ1-4; no reliable D call. Germline V gene lookup returns CDR1 MNHEY and CDR2 SMNVEV (reference sequence). The CDR3 has 13 amino acids. V lost 2 bases, J lost 4 bases, and 5 bases lay in between. CDR3 residues: CASSLRDNEKLFF. Written as DNA, the CDR3 is TGTGCCAGCAGTTTACGGGATAATGAAAAACTGTTTTTT.

The chain couples TRBV11-3 to TRBJ2-5; D assignment may be TRBD1 or TRBD2 (5 bases each). Germline V CDR1 and CDR2: SGHNT, YENEEA. The V end lost 5 bases, the J end lost 11 bases, and 18 bases lay between the germline ends. This CDR3 has 13 amino acids. CDR3 protein: CASSHGAEGEQYF. CDR3 DNA sequence: TGTGCCAGCAGCCACGGGGCCGAGGGAGAGCAGTACTTC.

The chain employs TRBV10-3 and TRBJ1-5; 7 bases match TRBD1. Per the germline V gene, CDR1 is ENHRY and CDR2 is SYGVKD. After removal of 2 bases from V and 2 bases from J, the junction contained 9 bases not matched to a gene. The CDR3 spans 17 residues. The CDR3 DNA sequence: TGTGCCATCAGTGAGGCTCATACAGACAGGGGCAATCAGCCCCAGCATTTT. Protein sequence: CAISEAHTDRGNQPQHF.

The chain is built from TRBV2 and TRBJ2-3, with D unclear. This CDR3 region has 13 residues. Germline CDR1 is SNHLY and CDR2 is FYNNEI. Deletions cut 6 bases from V and 6 bases from J, with 13 bases between. CDR3 sequence reads: CASRDDGPDTQYF. The DNA of the CDR3 is TGTGCCAGCAGGGATGACGGCCCCGATACGCAGTATTTT.

This clone was observed a single time. The chain joins TRBV11-2 to TRBJ2-7; 7 bases line up with TRBD1. The V gene end was trimmed by 1 base and the J gene end by 0 bases; junction bases not matched to a gene: 3. The CDR3 spans 15 residues. Germline V gene sequence: CDR1 SGHAT, CDR2 FQNNGV. The CDR3 reads CASSLVRGTSYEQYF. In nucleotides, the CDR3 is TGTGCCAGCAGCTTAGTCAGGGGGACCTCCTACGAGCAGTACTTC.

The J gene is TRBJ2-1, the V gene TRBV18; 8 nucleotides agree with TRBD1. CDR3 length equals 15 residues. CDR1 and CDR2 (germline): KGHSH, LQKENI. Losses at the gene ends were 1 base for V and 9 bases for J; bases not matched to a gene: 8. CDR3 DNA sequence: TGTGCCAGCTCACCACGCGTGGGACAGGAGACTGAGCAGTTCTTC. Translated: CASSPRVGQETEQFF.

This sequence joins TRBV7-8 and TRBJ1-4, with D hard to call. CDR1 SGHVS and CDR2 FQNEAQ come from the germline V gene. The CDR3 loop spans 13 amino acids. Trimming took off 2 bases at V and 12 bases at J, with 13 bases between the two ends. The CDR3 protein is CASSLLQSAELFF. The CDR3 nucleotides read TGTGCCAGCAGCTTACTACAGTCGGCAGAACTGTTTTTT.

CDR3 DNA: TGTGCCAGCCGCACTCGGACTAGCGGTTACTACGAGCAGTACTTC. It codes for CASRTRTSGYYEQYF. V usage is TRBV6-5 and J usage is TRBJ2-7; the match to TRBD2 covers 10 bases. Germline V gene lookup returns CDR1 MNHEY and CDR2 SVGAGI. V lost 8 bases to trimming and J lost 3 bases; unmatched junction nucleotides: 10. The CDR3 is made up of 15 amino acids.

The V and J genes are TRBV7-8 and TRBJ1-5; D remains ambiguous. CDR3 length: 15 amino acids. In germline, CDR1 is SGHVS, CDR2 FQNEAQ. V dropped 5 bases and J dropped 0 bases, with 11 bases sitting between them. For the CDR3, the DNA is TGTGCCAGCAGCCCTTCGCTGGGTAGCAATCAGCCCCAGCATTTT. Residues: CASSPSLGSNQPQHF.

This clone appeared a few times. V and J are TRBV18 and TRBJ1-5; D unresolved. Germline loops: CDR1 KGHSH, CDR2 LQKENI. The CDR3 runs 16 residues. Trimming shortened V by 5 bases and J by 3 bases, and 17 bases separated the two germline ends. CDR3 in amino acids: CASSESQSALNQPQHF. The CDR3 region has the DNA TGTGCCAGCTCAGAAAGTCAAAGCGCTCTCAATCAGCCCCAGCATTTT.

A note on this clone: In the same sample, other DNA sequences code for this CDR3. V and J are TRBV18 and TRBJ1-5, with 8 bases matching TRBD1. J gave up 2 bases and V 3 bases, and 0 bases lay outside the gene matches. The CDR3 loop spans 14 amino acids. CDR1 and CDR2 (germline): KGHSH, LQKENI. CDR3 residues: CASSPGQGNQPQHF. CDR3 coding DNA: TGTGCCAGCTCACCGGGACAGGGCAATCAGCCCCAGCATTTT.

The chain uses TRBV7-3 and TRBJ2-6; the D is unclear. The CDR3 length is 15 residues. Trimming shortened V by 7 bases and J by 2 bases, and 12 bases separated the two germline ends. The V gene's germline CDR1 is SGHTA and CDR2 FQGTGA. CDR3 DNA: TGTGCCAGCACCCCCGGTGTTGCTGGGGCCAACGTCCTGACTTTC. Amino acid sequence: CASTPGVAGANVLTF.

This sequence joins TRBV5-1 and TRBJ1-2; no firm D call. Per the germline V gene, CDR1 is SGHRS and CDR2 is YFSETQ. V lost 4 bases and J lost 4, with 11 bases in between. The CDR3 length is 13 residues. The CDR3 here is CASSPERRYGYTF. The CDR3 DNA is TGCGCCAGCAGCCCTGAGAGGCGCTATGGCTACACCTTC.

This CDR3 reads CASSPDREDTQYF. The CDR3, as DNA: TGTGCCAGCAGCCCGGACAGGGAAGATACGCAGTATTTT. V is TRBV5-4 and J is TRBJ2-3; 8 bases match TRBD1. With V trimmed by 4 bases and J by 5 bases, 3 bases remained unmatched. This CDR3 has 13 amino acids. Germline-derived CDR1 and CDR2 are SGHNT and YYREEE (reference sequence).

In the case of this clone: One junction end disagrees with the germline gene, perhaps due to a read error. The chain links TRBV5-4 to TRBJ2-7; D possibly corresponds to TRBD2 (6 bases). This CDR3 is 12 amino acids long. The V gene's germline CDR1 is SGHNT and CDR2 YYREEE (reference sequence). The CDR3 sequence is CASSPEGRDLNF. CDR3 DNA: TGTGCCAGCAGCCCCGAAGGACGGGACTTGAATTTC.

The CDR3 DNA sequence: TGTGCGTCAAGCAGGGGTAACGGCTACACCTTC. Protein: CASSRGNGYTF. This chain connects TRBV28 to TRBJ1-2, with D tentatively TRBD1 (6 bases). The CDR3 runs to 11 residues. Germline loops: CDR1 MDHEN, CDR2 SYDVKM.